The clone carrying this T cell receptor beta chain occurred many times. The data originate from a study of blood T cells in healthy people across ages. With a J-beta primer mix and a sample-barcoded 5' primer, a second PCR ran roughly 6 to 11 cycles. One entry per CDR3 protein results from TCRdb running MiXCR on the 5' RACE reads. The sample has 1.5 million to 2 million distinct CDR3 sequences, about 28% seen once; the top ten hold over 7%. The source material was blood. This receptor was identified in a woman aged 25 to 39 in good health.

CDR3 DNA: TGTGCCAGCACGGGGGAGAACACTGAAGCTTTCTTT. Its protein product is CASTGENTEAFF. The chain links TRBV2 to TRBJ1-1, with D perhaps TRBD1 (5 bases). In germline, CDR1 is SNHLY, CDR2 FYNNEI. The CDR3 is 12 residues long. V dropped 7 bases and J dropped 1 base, with 7 bases sitting between them.